This TCR beta chain came from a study of high-grade serous ovarian cancer treatment subgroups. The study, taken as a whole, reports: Higher neoantigen levels went with greater TCR clonal relatedness. Same-patient tumor repertoires overlapped at about 0.095 to 0.79; different patients barely overlapped. Bulk tumor TCR sequencing gave no spatial information.

Germline V gene data show CDR1 as LGHNA and CDR2 as YNFKEQ. The CDR3 loop spans 12 amino acids. Between the trimmed V and J ends, which lost 6 bases and 7 bases, there was a span of 9 bases. The table came from immunoSEQ multiplex PCR; TCRdb's copy has only in-frame clones and leaves some out. The sample shows 25,000 to 30,000 clones, roughly four fifths of them seen only once. The tumor samples were collected prior to definitive surgery or chemotherapy. As regards this clone: Its antigen remains unidentified.

V is TRBV4-2 and J is TRBJ2-2; D may be TRBD2 (5 bases). Material for sequencing was tumor tissue. This receptor was identified in a human donor with high-grade serous ovarian cancer. In nucleotides, the CDR3 is TGTGCCAGCAGTAAGCGGAACGGGGAGCTGTTTTTT. It encodes CASSKRNGELFF.